Listed here are 14 T cell receptor beta chains from one sample, sequenced in a study of human T cells and chemical hapten exposure. TCRdb ran MiXCR on the RACE reads and lists one entry per CDR3 protein. The table records roughly 200,000 distinct CDR3 sequences, around 22% of them present only once. Time point given: patch test 1, 2 weeks after DPC sensitization. The treatment: therapeutic diphenylcyclopropenone sensitization with weekly scalp DPC. Source: whole blood, taken in connection with sensitization to the hapten diphenylcyclopropenone (DPC). All receptors come from a woman aged 45-65 years with alopecia areata. Some clones in this sample may be carry-over from other donors' samples.

The chain is built from TRBV14 and TRBJ2-3; unclear D gene. Trimming took off 2 bases at V and 9 bases at J, with 9 bases between the two ends. In germline, CDR1 is SGHDN, CDR2 FVKESK. The CDR3 contains 12 residues. The CDR3 nucleotides read TGTGCCAGCAGCCAAACGTGGGAAACGCAGTATTTT. It encodes CASSQTWETQYF.

The CDR3 sequence is CSVRRTNEKLFF. CDR3 DNA sequence: TGCAGCGTTAGACGGACAAATGAAAAACTGTTTTTT. The chain uses TRBV29-1 and TRBJ1-4, with D tentatively TRBD1 (5 bases). In germline, CDR1 is SQVTM, CDR2 ANQGSEA. V was clipped by 5 bases and J by 5 bases, with 9 bases between them. The CDR3 is 12 residues long.

This clonotype was detected a few times. The CDR3 loop is CASSPEQGSFTEAFF. CDR3 nucleotides: TGTGCCAGCAGTCCCGAACAGGGCAGTTTCACTGAAGCTTTCTTT. The chain uses TRBV6-5 and TRBJ1-1; perhaps TRBD1 as D (6 bases). Trimming took 5 bases from V and 4 from J, leaving 17 bases between them. The CDR3 extends over 15 amino acids. Per germline, CDR1 MNHEY and CDR2 SVGAGI.

This clonotype was observed a handful of times. The chain is built from TRBV5-1 and TRBJ2-4; D possibly matches TRBD1 or TRBD2 (5 bases each). V was clipped by 0 bases and J by 5 bases, with 9 bases between them. The CDR3 is 14 residues long. From germline, CDR1 is SGHRS and CDR2 YFSETQ. CDR3 sequence reads: CASSLAGTENIQYF. The CDR3 bases are TGCGCCAGCAGCTTGGCCGGGACCGAAAACATTCAGTACTTC.

This clonotype was counted between two and nine times. This rearrangement joins TRBV24-1 to TRBJ2-3; D gene uncertain. The germline CDR1 and CDR2 sequences are KGHDR and SFDVKD. The germline V and J ends were trimmed by 5 bases and 1 base, with 12 bases remaining between them. CDR3 length: 15 residues. The CDR3 nucleotides are TGTGCCACCAGTGCTCTTGGGTCTGGCACAGATACGCAGTATTTT. Protein: CATSALGSGTDTQYF.

This clonotype has a handful of counts. The J gene is TRBJ1-1, the V gene TRBV20-1, with D perhaps TRBD1 (6 bases). The germline V gene has CDR1 DFQATT and CDR2 SNEGSKA (reference sequence). The CDR3 covers 13 residues. CDR3 nucleotides: TGCAGCGCCTCGGGGGGGCAAGGCACTGAAGCTTTCTTT. Protein product: CSASGGQGTEAFF.

This clonotype was seen at least ten times. One end of the junction is discordant with germline, which a read error may explain. The V and J genes are TRBV27 and TRBJ1-1; possibly TRBD1 for D (6 bases). Germline V gene sequence: CDR1 MNHEY, CDR2 SMNVEV (reference sequence). The CDR3 has 12 amino acids. Here the CDR3 reads CASKEGGTEAFF. Here the CDR3 DNA reads TGCGCCAGCAAAGAAGGGGGCACTGAAGCTTTCTTT.

The chain recombines TRBV20-1 with TRBJ1-6, with 8 bases fitting TRBD1. The germline gives CDR1 DFQATT, CDR2 SNEGSKA (reference sequence). The junction had 8 bases not matched to a gene; V was cut back by 6 bases and J by 7 bases. CDR3 length: 14 residues. The CDR3 DNA sequence: TGCAGTGCAAGACGGACAGGGTCGAATTCACCCCTCCACTTT. Its translation: CSARRTGSNSPLHF.

The sample holds many counts of this clonotype. The chain links TRBV10-3 to TRBJ2-2; 7 nucleotides match TRBD1. CDR3 size: 16 residues. Germline CDR1 is ENHRY and CDR2 is SYGVKD. The ends lost 0 bases at V and 3 bases at J; junction bases unmatched: 4. In nucleotides, the CDR3 is TGTGCCATCAGTGAGTCTCCGGACAGGCACACCGGGGAGCTGTTTTTT. Residues: CAISESPDRHTGELFF.

The table lists this clonotype with a few counts. This chain links TRBV20-1 with TRBJ2-2; 8 bases agree with TRBD1. V shed 3 bases, J shed 5 bases, and the junction held 5 bases outside the gene matches. The length of the CDR3 is 14 residues. Germline CDR1 is DFQATT and CDR2 is SNEGSKA (reference sequence). The CDR3 protein is CSARADRATGELFF. CDR3 DNA sequence: TGCAGTGCTAGGGCGGACAGGGCTACCGGGGAGCTGTTTTTT.

The genes are TRBV29-1 and TRBJ1-1, with D possibly matching TRBD1 (5 bases). This CDR3 spans 13 amino acids. The germline gives CDR1 SQVTM, CDR2 ANQGSEA. Trimming cost V 4 bases and J 3 bases, with 12 bases left between them. The CDR3 region is CSVGPGTDTEAFF. The CDR3 DNA follows: TGCAGCGTTGGGCCGGGGACGGACACTGAAGCTTTCTTT.

The chain carries TRBV7-9 and TRBJ1-2, with D possibly TRBD1 on 6 matching bases. Germline loops: CDR1 SEHNR, CDR2 FQNEAQ (reference sequence). The CDR3 loop spans 14 amino acids. V shed 3 bases and J shed 6 bases, with 14 bases lying between them. Here the CDR3 DNA reads TGTGCCAGCAGCTTTGTCGCGGGGGCGGATGGCTACACCTTC. Translated: CASSFVAGADGYTF.

J is TRBJ1-5 and V is TRBV20-1, with D uncertain. Between the trimmed V and J ends, which lost 4 bases and 4 bases, there was a span of 17 bases. The CDR3 is made up of 15 amino acids. Germline V CDR1 and CDR2: DFQATT, SNEGSKA (reference sequence). The CDR3 coding sequence is TGCAGTGCTATACGAGGGAATGGGATAAATCAGCCCCAGCATTTT. Translation gives CSAIRGNGINQPQHF.

This clonotype has only a few counts. This sequence joins TRBV29-1 and TRBJ1-1; tentatively, D is TRBD1 (6 bases). This CDR3 contains 12 residues. In germline, CDR1 is SQVTM, CDR2 ANQGSEA. V was shortened by 7 bases and J by 12 bases, with 21 bases between the two germline ends. CDR3 nucleotides: TGCAGCGCCTACTTTGGGGGGCGGGAGACTTTCTTT. Translation: CSAYFGGRETFF. The whole variable domain, remainder taken from reference TRBV29-1 and TRBJ1-1, is SAVISQKPSRDICQRGTSLTIQCQVDSQVTMMFWYRQQPGQSLTLIATANQGSEATYESGFVIDKFPISRPNLTFSTLTVSNMSPEDSSIYLCSAYFGGRETFFGQGTRLTVV.